What follows are 11 T cell receptor beta chains derived from one specimen sequenced in a study of blood T cell repertoires in COVID-19. Sequencing used immunoSEQ multiplex PCR; TCRdb keeps in-frame clones, though not all of them. The sample holds approximately 240,000 clones; 80% to 90% are singletons and the top ten take approximately 3.5%. The sequencing sample was made of PBMCs or T cells enriched from blood (not recorded which). Every receptor here comes from a woman younger than 30 in a cohort exposed to, infected with or recovered from COVID-19 (not recorded which).

This chain connects TRBV7-3 to TRBJ2-7, with 7 bases that match TRBD1. The CDR3 runs to 11 residues. Trimming removed 4 bases from V and 6 bases from J; junction bases left unmatched: 0. Germline V gene data show CDR1 as SGHTA and CDR2 as FQGTGA. CDR3 loop: CASSSGGEQYF. CDR3 DNA: TGTGCCAGCAGCTCAGGGGGCGAGCAGTACTTC.

The chain recombines TRBV27 with TRBJ2-1; no definite D call. Trimming cost V 5 bases and J 11 bases, with 10 bases left between them. CDR3 length: 11 amino acids. Looked up from germline, CDR1 is MNHEY and CDR2 is SMNVEV (reference sequence). CDR3: CASSGGEKQFF. CDR3 bases: TGTGCCAGCAGTGGCGGAGAAAAGCAGTTCTTC.

V is TRBV7-9 and J is TRBJ1-5; unclear D gene. Germline values: CDR1 SEHNR, CDR2 FQNEAQ (reference sequence). Trimming took off 5 bases at V and 0 bases at J, with 11 bases between the two ends. The CDR3 totals 15 residues. This CDR3 is CASSATGFSNQPQHF. CDR3 DNA sequence: TGTGCCAGCAGCGCAACCGGGTTTAGCAATCAGCCCCAGCATTTT.

V is TRBV5-1 and J is TRBJ1-2, with 7 positions matching TRBD1. The trim removed 10 bases at V and 5 bases at J, leaving 11 bases unmatched. Germline V CDR1 and CDR2: SGHRS, YFSETQ. The CDR3 consists of 13 residues. The CDR3 loop reads CAGSGQVIYGYTF. As DNA, the CDR3 is TGCGCCGGATCTGGACAGGTCATTTATGGCTACACCTTC.

The chain combines TRBV6-1 with TRBJ2-7, with TRBD2 identical over 10 bases. With V trimmed by 1 base and J by 3 bases, 6 bases remained unmatched. From germline, CDR1 is MNHNS and CDR2 SASEGT. This CDR3 is 16 amino acids long. The CDR3 DNA sequence: TGTGCCAGCAGTGAAGAGAGCGGGGGGGGTTTCTACGAGCAGTACTTC. Translation gives CASSEESGGGFYEQYF.

The J gene is TRBJ2-2, the V gene TRBV18; 7 bases fit TRBD1. Trimming took 1 base from V and 3 from J; bases not matched to a gene: 2. CDR3 length: 15 amino acids. Looked up from germline, CDR1 is KGHSH and CDR2 is LQKENI. CDR3: CASSPQGAHTGELFF. In DNA form, the CDR3 reads TGTGCCAGCTCACCACAGGGGGCTCACACCGGGGAGCTGTTTTTT.

This chain joins TRBV19 and TRBJ1-1, with TRBD1 as a possible D gene (6 bases). CDR1 and CDR2 from the germline V gene are LNHDA and SQIVND (reference sequence). The V gene lost 5 bases and the J gene lost 4 bases, with 11 bases spanning the gap. The length of the CDR3 is 13 residues. As DNA, the CDR3 is TGTGCCAGTAGTGGGACACGGGGCACTGAAGCTTTCTTT. This encodes CASSGTRGTEAFF.

V usage is TRBV28 and J usage is TRBJ1-2; the match to TRBD1 covers 11 bases. CDR3 length equals 17 residues. Trimming removed 5 bases from V and 4 bases from J; junction bases left unmatched: 12. CDR1 MDHEN and CDR2 SYDVKM come from the germline V gene. The DNA for the CDR3 is TGTGCCAGCAGTAAGCCCCGGGACAGGGGGTTTTCCTATGGCTACACCTTC. Amino acid sequence: CASSKPRDRGFSYGYTF.

This chain links TRBV27 with TRBJ2-5; TRBD1 agrees at 7 bases. The germline CDR1 and CDR2 sequences are MNHEY and SMNVEV (reference sequence). Trimming removed 5 bases from V and 2 bases from J; junction bases left unmatched: 11. CDR3 size: 16 residues. The CDR3 reads CASSPSLNRGQETQYF. DNA of the CDR3: TGTGCCAGCAGTCCCTCCCTTAACAGGGGACAAGAGACCCAGTACTTC.

The genes are TRBV2 and TRBJ2-2; unclear D gene. CDR1 and CDR2 (germline): SNHLY, FYNNEI. The CDR3 length is 13 residues. Trimming took off 2 bases at V and 7 bases at J, with 8 bases between the two ends. CDR3: CASSELGVGELFF. The CDR3 region has the DNA TGTGCCAGCAGTGAACTAGGTGTCGGGGAGCTGTTTTTT.

The chain combines TRBV6-5 with TRBJ1-1; the match to TRBD1 covers 7 bases. The ends lost 6 bases at V and 5 bases at J; junction bases unmatched: 12. Germline V gene sequence: CDR1 MNHEY, CDR2 SVGAGI. The CDR3 is 15 residues long. The CDR3 DNA sequence: TGTGCCAGCAGCCTGGTGGGGACAGTTTTGACTGAAGCTTTCTTT. Translation gives CASSLVGTVLTEAFF.